This paragraph reports one TCR beta chain. Autoimmune disease history or systemic immunosuppression led to patient exclusion. Only in-frame clones appear in the TCRdb table, and some are missing; sequencing was by immunoSEQ multiplex PCR. The sample includes some 30,000 clones, approximately 84% of them seen just once. The sample belongs to a study of OX40 agonist ivuxolimab in advanced cancers. This CDR3 has 18 amino acids. V was pared by 5 bases and J by 0 bases, with 8 bases of the junction left unmatched. Looked up from germline, CDR1 is SEHNR and CDR2 is FQNEAQ (reference sequence). The chain recombines TRBV7-9 with TRBJ2-5; TRBD2 agrees at 14 bases. The specimen was CD4+ or CD8+ T cells sorted from blood, collected in a trial of the OX40 agonist ivuxolimab. The receptor comes from an adult with an advanced solid tumor such as melanoma, head and neck, liver or kidney cancer. This chain's CDR3 is CASSPGGGLAGDQETQYF. The CDR3 nucleotides are TGTGCCAGCAGCCCAGGGGGGGGACTAGCGGGGGACCAAGAGACCCAGTACTTC. The entire variable domain, with the rest obtained from reference TRBV7-9 and TRBJ2-5, is as follows: DTGVSQNPRHKITKRGQNVTFRCDPISEHNRLYWYRQTLGQGPEFLTYFQNEAQLEKSRLLSDRFSAERPKGSFSTLEIQRTEQGDSAMYLCASSPGGGLAGDQETQYFGPGTRLLVL.